The clone carrying this T cell receptor beta chain was picked up many times. Its matching antigen is unknown. This entry is derived from a study of neoadjuvant anti-PD-1 for oral cavity cancer. In the study overall: Before surgery, most patients got three to four biweekly 3 mg/kg nivolumab doses. Study-wide points: Greater tumor shrinkage accompanied bigger post-treatment sizes of preexisting clones.

The V gene's germline CDR1 is ENHRY and CDR2 SYGVKD. This CDR3 is built from 14 residues. V lost 8 bases and J lost 6; bases outside the gene matches: 7. Stated time point: after neoadjuvant nivolumab, at surgical resection. Profiled with immunoSEQ multiplex PCR; TCRdb holds only in-frame clones, not every one. This sample carries around 37,000 clones, more than 35% of them seen once, and the ten largest clones take approximately 15%. This receptor was obtained from a person between 40 and 85 years old with oral cavity squamous cell carcinoma. The sequencing here drew on tumor tissue, taken after nivolumab (anti-PD-1) treatment. The rearrangement uses TRBV10-3 and TRBJ2-1; 10 bases line up with TRBD1. The CDR3 nucleotides are TGTGCCATCGGCCGGGACAGGGGATCCAATGAGCAGTTCTTC. Translated, it gives CAIGRDRGSNEQFF.